The 13 T cell receptor beta chains below all came from one sample that was sequenced in a study of T cells in Graves' hyperthyroidism and ophthalmopathy. The investigators amplified TCR beta CDR3 regions from RNA transcripts. During a first-round RT-PCR of the TCR CDR3, the HTBI primer set was used. TCRdb reprocessed the multiplex PCR reads via MiXCR and lists one record per CDR3 protein. The sample gives under 250,000 distinct CDR3 sequences, approximately 25% of which show up once; 35% to 40% is in the top ten. Specimen: blood. These receptors all stem from a woman aged 40 to 50 with Graves' ophthalmopathy.

The chain is built from TRBV10-1 and TRBJ2-3, with a possible D match to TRBD2 (5 bases). Looked up from germline, CDR1 is WNHNN and CDR2 is SYGVQD (reference sequence). Trimming took 5 bases from V and 3 from J, leaving 12 bases between them. This CDR3 is 14 amino acids long. CDR3 amino acids: CASSNGISTDTQYF. CDR3 DNA: TGCGCCAGCAGTAACGGGATTTCTACAGATACGCAGTATTTT.

The chain recombines TRBV15 with TRBJ1-5; D is unresolved. The germline V gene has CDR1 LNHNV and CDR2 YYDKDF (reference sequence). V gave up 1 base and J gave up 0 bases, with 7 bases separating them. The CDR3 is 15 amino acids. CDR3 nucleotide sequence: TGTGCCACCAGCAGAGTTCCCGGTAGCAATCAGCCCCAGCATTTT. Its protein product is CATSRVPGSNQPQHF.

Ten or more counts support this clonotype. For the CDR3, the DNA is TGTGCCAAAATAAGACTAGCGGGAGGGGGAGAGACCCAGTACTTC. Its protein is CAKIRLAGGGETQYF. The J gene is TRBJ2-5, the V gene TRBV28; 14 bases fit TRBD2. The V and J ends lost 10 bases and 4 bases, in that order; junction bases with no gene match: 8. In germline, CDR1 is MDHEN, CDR2 SYDVKM. The CDR3 is 15 residues long.

This clonotype was observed many times. The chain recombines TRBV28 with TRBJ2-7; 7 bases agree with TRBD1. This CDR3 has 14 amino acids. Trimming removed 6 bases from V and 0 bases from J; junction bases left unmatched: 5. Germline CDR1 reads MDHEN; CDR2 reads SYDVKM. The CDR3, as DNA: TGTGCCAGCAGAGGGGACAGTCACTCCTACGAGCAGTACTTC. Its translation is CASRGDSHSYEQYF.

This clonotype was counted ten times or more. J is TRBJ2-7 and V is TRBV6-1; D might be TRBD1 (6 bases). This CDR3 comprises 16 residues. Trimming left V 3 bases short and J 2 bases short, with 17 bases between. Looked up from germline, CDR1 is MNHNS and CDR2 is SASEGT. The CDR3, as DNA: TGTGCCAGCAGTGATATTGGGCCGACAGGAGCCTACGAGCAGTACTTC. This sequence encodes CASSDIGPTGAYEQYF.

The table lists this clonotype with many counts. The chain uses TRBV27 and TRBJ1-6, with D possibly matching TRBD1 (6 bases). The V gene lost 4 bases and the J gene lost 7 bases, with 11 bases spanning the gap. The CDR3 covers 14 residues. Germline values: CDR1 MNHEY, CDR2 SMNVEV (reference sequence). The CDR3 reads CASSWGGQNSPLHF. For the CDR3, the DNA is TGTGCCAGCAGTTGGGGGGGGCAGAATTCACCCCTCCACTTT.

The chain carries TRBV11-2 and TRBJ1-2; D not resolved. Per germline, CDR1 SGHAT and CDR2 FQNNGV. The germline V and J ends were trimmed by 0 bases and 3 bases, with 5 bases remaining between them. The CDR3 is made up of 13 amino acids. The CDR3 sequence: CASSLEVDYGYTF. CDR3 bases: TGTGCCAGCAGCTTAGAAGTAGACTATGGCTACACCTTC. Full variable domain (remainder filled in from reference TRBV11-2 and TRBJ1-2): EAGVAQSPRYKIIEKRQSVAFWCNPISGHATLYWYQQILGQGPKLLIQFQNNGVVDDSQLPKDRFSAERLKGVDSTLKIQPAKLEDSAVYLCASSLEVDYGYTFGSGTRLTVV.

In this sample, this clonotype turned up many times. CDR3 nucleotide sequence: TGTGCCAGCAGTTTTAATGGACTAGGTTTTTCGGGGGATACGCAGTATTTT. Translating gives CASSFNGLGFSGDTQYF. The chain employs TRBV28 and TRBJ2-3, with TRBD2 matching 7 bases. The trim removed 3 bases at V and 6 bases at J, leaving 15 bases unmatched. The CDR3 has 17 residues. Germline-derived CDR1 and CDR2 are MDHEN and SYDVKM.

This clonotype appeared many times. The chain joins TRBV4-1 to TRBJ2-5; 7 bases match TRBD1. The CDR3 has 15 amino acids. CDR1 is MGHRA, CDR2 YSYEKL, per germline. V lost 3 bases, J lost 2 bases, and 6 bases stayed unmatched. CDR3 protein: CASSHTGTVQETQYF. The CDR3 DNA reads TGCGCCAGCAGCCACACCGGGACAGTACAAGAGACCCAGTACTTC.

The gene calls are TRBV20-1 and TRBJ1-2, with 11 bases identical to TRBD1. The CDR3 has 12 residues. J was trimmed by 6 bases and V by 5 bases; bases with no gene match: 2. Germline assignment: CDR1 DFQATT and CDR2 SNEGSKA (reference sequence). The CDR3 region has the DNA TGCAGTGCTGGACAGGGGGCGGATGGCTACACCTTC. Translation: CSAGQGADGYTF.

This clonotype was seen repeatedly, ten times or more. The chain carries TRBV7-2 and TRBJ2-7, with 11 bases identical to TRBD2. Germline V gives CDR1 SGHTA, CDR2 FQGNSA. CDR3 size: 14 residues. V was pared by 7 bases and J by 7 bases, with 9 bases of the junction left unmatched. This CDR3 reads CASTVAGGTEEQYF. Here the CDR3 DNA reads TGTGCCAGCACCGTAGCGGGAGGGACGGAGGAGCAGTACTTC.

This chain uses TRBV18 with TRBJ2-2; TRBD1 aligns across 11 bases. This CDR3 is built from 16 residues. Looked up from germline, CDR1 is KGHSH and CDR2 is LQKENI. Unmatched junction bases numbered 1, after V lost 0 bases and J lost 4 bases. CDR3 sequence: CASSPPGQGATGELFF. The CDR3 coding sequence is TGTGCCAGCTCACCACCCGGACAGGGGGCCACCGGGGAGCTGTTTTTT.

V is TRBV7-2 and J is TRBJ2-5; TRBD2 agrees at 11 bases. Losses at the gene ends were 3 bases for V and 4 bases for J; bases not matched to a gene: 4. CDR3 size: 15 residues. Germline V gives CDR1 SGHTA, CDR2 FQGNSA. As DNA, the CDR3 is TGTGCCAGCAGCTTTAGCGGGAGGGCCGGAGAGACCCAGTACTTC. This codes for CASSFSGRAGETQYF.